The TCR beta chain described here comes from a study of regulatory T cells in long-lasting Graves disease. This clonotype turned up a few times. Time point indicated: newly diagnosed GD, antithyroid drugs for less than 3 months. From RNA extracted from PBMCs, the TCR library was made. V gave up 0 bases and J gave up 1 base, with 19 bases separating them. CDR3 length: 17 amino acids. Germline loops: CDR1 DFQATT, CDR2 SNEGSKA (reference sequence). The authors built TCR beta libraries using iRepertoire HTBI primers and Arm-PCR of CDR3 regions. TCRdb re-called the multiplex PCR reads through MiXCR, storing one row per CDR3 protein. The sample yields 550,000 to 600,000 distinct CDR3 sequences, 16% seen once. These same data were also listed under a study on T cells in Graves' hyperthyroidism and ophthalmopathy.

The chain uses TRBV20-1 and TRBJ2-7, with D possibly TRBD1 on 6 matching bases. Sequenced here: peripheral blood mononuclear cells (PBMCs), sampled at new diagnosis, from a patient treated with antithyroid drugs. The source of this sequence is a man between 18 and 29 years old with Graves disease. For the CDR3, the DNA is TGCAGTGCTAGAGATCAGGGTTCGGCAGGGGTTTCCTACGAGCAGTACTTC. This gives the protein CSARDQGSAGVSYEQYF.